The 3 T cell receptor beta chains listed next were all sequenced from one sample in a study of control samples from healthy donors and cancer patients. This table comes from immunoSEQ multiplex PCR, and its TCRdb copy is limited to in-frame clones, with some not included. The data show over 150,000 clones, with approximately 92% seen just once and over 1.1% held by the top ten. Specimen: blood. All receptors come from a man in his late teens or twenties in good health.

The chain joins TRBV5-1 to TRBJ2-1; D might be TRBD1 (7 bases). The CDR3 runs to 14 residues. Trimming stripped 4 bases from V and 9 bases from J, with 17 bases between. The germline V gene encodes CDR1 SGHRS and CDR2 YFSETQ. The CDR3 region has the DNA TGCGCCAGCAGCGCGGGACAGCGTCTTGGTGAGCAGTTCTTC. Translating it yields CASSAGQRLGEQFF.

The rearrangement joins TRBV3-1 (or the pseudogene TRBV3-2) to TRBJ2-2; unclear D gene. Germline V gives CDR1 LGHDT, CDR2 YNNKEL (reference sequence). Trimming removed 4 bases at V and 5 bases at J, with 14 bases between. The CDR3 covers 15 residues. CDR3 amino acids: CASSPRASDTGELFF. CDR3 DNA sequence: TGTGCCAGCAGCCCTCGGGCCTCTGATACCGGGGAGCTGTTTTTT.

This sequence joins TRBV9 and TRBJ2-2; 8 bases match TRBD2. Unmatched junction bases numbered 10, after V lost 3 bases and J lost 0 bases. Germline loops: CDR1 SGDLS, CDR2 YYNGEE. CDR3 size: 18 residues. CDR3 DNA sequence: TGTGCCAGCAGCGGTAGTCCGAGCGGGGGCGCGAACACCGGGGAGCTGTTTTTT. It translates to CASSGSPSGGANTGELFF.